These 22 T cell receptor beta chains were all obtained from the same sample, sequenced in a study of cytomegalovirus exposure and HLA in healthy donors. Assay: immunoSEQ multiplex PCR; the TCRdb copy retains only in-frame clones and omits some. The data contain 150,000 to 200,000 clones, around 92% of them singletons. Sequencing was performed on PBMCs. Every receptor here comes from a man between 18 and 29 years old in good health and CMV-seropositive.

V is TRBV15 and J is TRBJ2-2, with TRBD1 as a possible D gene (8 bases). The germline gives CDR1 LNHNV, CDR2 YYDKDF (reference sequence). The CDR3 contains 14 residues. The V end was cut by 7 bases, the J end by 5 bases, with 14 bases between. This CDR3 reads CATTTGGGTGELFF. The CDR3, as DNA: TGTGCCACCACAACAGGGGGGGGTACCGGGGAGCTGTTTTTT.

A remark on this clone: The same CDR3 also results from other DNA sequences found in this sample. The chain has TRBV6-5 and TRBJ2-2; 8 bases are a match to TRBD1. V trimming: 4 bases; J trimming: 1 base; junction bases outside the gene matches: 2. Germline values: CDR1 MNHEY, CDR2 SVGAGI. The CDR3 totals 15 residues. The CDR3 nucleotides read TGTGCCAGCAGTTCCGGGACAGGGAACACCGGGGAGCTGTTTTTT. The encoded protein is CASSSGTGNTGELFF.

The rearrangement uses TRBV19 and TRBJ2-1; 8 bases agree with TRBD2. The CDR3 sequence is 13 residues long. The V gene end was trimmed by 5 bases and the J gene end by 9 bases; junction bases not matched to a gene: 6. In germline, CDR1 is LNHDA, CDR2 SQIVND (reference sequence). Here the CDR3 DNA reads TGTGCCAGTAGTTCGACTAGCGTCGGTGAGCAGTTCTTC. This sequence encodes CASSSTSVGEQFF.

In this sample, this clone turned up once. The CDR3 spells CSVGTGMDYGYTF. The CDR3 nucleotides read TGCAGCGTCGGGACAGGAATGGACTATGGCTACACCTTC. The rearrangement links TRBV29-1 to TRBJ1-2, with 8 bases that match TRBD1. J gave up 3 bases and V 6 bases, and 6 bases lay outside the gene matches. This CDR3 is 13 amino acids long. Germline V CDR1 and CDR2: SQVTM, ANQGSEA.

The rearrangement uses TRBV7-3 and TRBJ2-5, with D tentatively TRBD1 (5 bases). Trimming pared 1 base from V and 3 bases from J, leaving 12 bases between. The length of the CDR3 is 15 residues. In germline, CDR1 is SGHTA, CDR2 FQGTGA. The DNA of the CDR3 is TGTGCCAGCAGCTTAATGGGCAGGGCGGAAGAGACCCAGTACTTC. This gives the protein CASSLMGRAEETQYF.

The chain recombines TRBV11-2 with TRBJ1-1, with 10 bases matching TRBD1. V dropped 5 bases and J dropped 6; count of bases not matched to a gene: 3. CDR1 SGHAT and CDR2 FQNNGV come from the germline V gene. The CDR3 is made up of 13 amino acids. The CDR3 sequence is CASSPGTGAEAFF. The CDR3 DNA reads as TGTGCCAGCAGCCCAGGGACAGGGGCTGAAGCTTTCTTT.

This clone was detected once. The chain recombines TRBV28 with TRBJ2-7; D unclear. Trimming removed 6 bases from V and 0 bases from J, with 9 bases in between. This CDR3 contains 13 residues. Germline V CDR1 and CDR2: MDHEN, SYDVKM. CDR3 coding DNA: TGTGCCAGCAGCCCCCCAGTCTCCTACGAGCAGTACTTC. This gives the protein CASSPPVSYEQYF.

This chain joins TRBV5-1 and TRBJ2-1, with 8 bases matching TRBD2. Germline values: CDR1 SGHRS, CDR2 YFSETQ. J was trimmed by 4 bases and V by 2 bases; bases with no gene match: 5. The CDR3 length is 15 residues. CDR3 residues: CASSFLSGSYNEQFF. CDR3 DNA sequence: TGCGCCAGCAGCTTCTTAAGCGGGAGTTACAATGAGCAGTTCTTC.

This clone was counted only a few times. The rearrangement links TRBV4-1 to TRBJ2-7; the match to TRBD1 covers 11 bases. Per germline, CDR1 MGHRA and CDR2 YSYEKL. The CDR3 is 15 residues long. V was clipped by 4 bases and J by 7 bases; unmatched bases: 9. The CDR3 loop is CASSRGTGGSWEQYF. CDR3 nucleotides: TGCGCCAGCAGCCGGGGGACAGGGGGTTCGTGGGAGCAGTACTTC.

The chain combines TRBV20-1 with TRBJ1-1; TRBD1 is a possible D gene (5 bases). Germline V lookup: CDR1 DFQATT, CDR2 SNEGSKA (reference sequence). Trimming stripped 3 bases from V and 7 bases from J, with 9 bases between. This CDR3 spans 11 amino acids. CDR3 nucleotides: TGCAGTGCTAGGGAGGGGAGTGAAGCTTTCTTT. It yields the protein CSAREGSEAFF.

The rearrangement joins TRBV6-1 to TRBJ1-2; D remains ambiguous. Germline V gives CDR1 MNHNS, CDR2 SASEGT. V lost 5 bases and J 4 bases, leaving 8 bases between the germline ends. The CDR3 consists of 12 residues. CDR3 nucleotides: TGTGCCAGCAGTTCAGGTGCCTATGGCTACACCTTC. Its translation: CASSSGAYGYTF.

The chain employs TRBV28 and TRBJ2-5; unclear D gene. The germline V and J ends were trimmed by 3 bases and 2 bases, with 10 bases remaining between them. Germline V gene data show CDR1 as MDHEN and CDR2 as SYDVKM. The CDR3 runs 14 residues. The chain's CDR3 is CASSFGLPQETQYF. As DNA, the CDR3 is TGTGCCAGCAGTTTTGGGCTCCCTCAAGAGACCCAGTACTTC.

As DNA, the CDR3 is TGCGCCAGCAGCTTGGGCCCCGACAGGGCCAAAAACATTCAGTACTTC. Translating gives CASSLGPDRAKNIQYF. V is TRBV5-1 and J is TRBJ2-4; TRBD1 might be the D (6 bases). The CDR3 has 16 residues. V gave up 0 bases and J gave up 1 base, with 11 bases separating them. In germline, CDR1 is SGHRS, CDR2 YFSETQ.

This chain joins TRBV29-1 and TRBJ2-2; TRBD1 might be the D (6 bases). From germline, CDR1 is SQVTM and CDR2 ANQGSEA. This CDR3 comprises 12 residues. Trimming stripped 4 bases from V and 6 bases from J, with 9 bases between. CDR3 in DNA: TGCAGCGTTGCGCCAGGGGCCGGGGAGCTGTTTTTT. It translates to CSVAPGAGELFF.

The chain recombines TRBV5-1 with TRBJ2-1, with 7 bases aligning to TRBD1. The CDR3 runs to 16 residues. Losses at the gene ends were 0 bases for V and 8 bases for J; bases not matched to a gene: 11. Per germline, CDR1 SGHRS and CDR2 YFSETQ. The CDR3, as DNA: TGCGCCAGCAGCTTGGGGACAGGAAGGGGTCTCCATGAGCAGTTCTTC. Translated, it gives CASSLGTGRGLHEQFF.

The chain joins TRBV7-9 to TRBJ2-3; TRBD1 is a possible D gene (5 bases). The ends were cut back, 1 base at V and 0 bases at J, with 8 bases in the middle. This CDR3 has 15 amino acids. Germline values: CDR1 SEHNR, CDR2 FQNEAQ (reference sequence). The CDR3 protein is CASSLGGLSTDTQYF. In nucleotides, the CDR3 is TGTGCCAGCAGCTTAGGGGGCCTTAGCACAGATACGCAGTATTTT.

The chain carries TRBV7-2 and TRBJ2-7; weak D call: TRBD2 (6 bases). Germline V gene sequence: CDR1 SGHTA, CDR2 FQGNSA. Trimming left V 2 bases short and J 4 bases short, with 15 bases between. The CDR3 runs to 15 residues. CDR3 sequence (DNA): TGTGCCAGCAGCTTAAGTGGGGGTGGGAGGTACGAGCAGTACTTC. This gives the protein CASSLSGGGRYEQYF.

This chain joins TRBV29-1 and TRBJ2-5; D call uncertain. The CDR3 length is 15 residues. Trimming took off 1 base at V and 1 base at J, with 13 bases between the two ends. From germline, CDR1 is SQVTM and CDR2 ANQGSEA. The CDR3 DNA follows: TGCAGCGTTGAAGGGGTGAGGCCCAGCCAAGAGACCCAGTACTTC. Translating gives CSVEGVRPSQETQYF.

This chain connects TRBV11-1 to TRBJ2-1; TRBD2 might be the D (6 bases). CDR3 size: 14 residues. Trimming removed 5 bases from V and 6 bases from J, with 14 bases in between. Germline values: CDR1 SGHAT, CDR2 FQDESV (reference sequence). CDR3 residues: CASSDYSGGNEQFF. The CDR3 DNA reads TGTGCCAGCAGCGATTACTCCGGGGGCAATGAGCAGTTCTTC.

The genes are TRBV30 and TRBJ2-1, with 12 bases aligning to TRBD2. CDR1 and CDR2 from the germline V gene are GTSNPN and SVGIG (reference sequence). This CDR3 has 15 amino acids. Unmatched junction bases numbered 4, after V lost 0 bases and J lost 7 bases. CDR3 coding DNA: TGTGCCTGGAGTGTACTAGCGGGAGGAAGAAATGAGCAGTTCTTC. This codes for CAWSVLAGGRNEQFF.

The chain carries TRBV29-1 and TRBJ2-2; D call uncertain. The germline V and J ends were trimmed by 3 bases and 6 bases, with 5 bases remaining between them. Germline values: CDR1 SQVTM, CDR2 ANQGSEA. The CDR3 runs to 11 residues. CDR3 nucleotide sequence: TGCAGCGTTGATCGGTCCGGGGAGCTGTTTTTT. It encodes CSVDRSGELFF.

The chain recombines TRBV7-9 with TRBJ1-2, with TRBD1 identical over 7 bases. The CDR3 is 14 residues long. Germline V gene lookup returns CDR1 SEHNR and CDR2 FQNEAQ (reference sequence). Trimming at V came to 2 bases and at J to 4 bases, leaving 4 bases not matched to a gene. Written as DNA, the CDR3 is TGTGCCAGCAGCTTAAGACAGGGCTCCTATGGCTACACCTTC. Its translation: CASSLRQGSYGYTF.